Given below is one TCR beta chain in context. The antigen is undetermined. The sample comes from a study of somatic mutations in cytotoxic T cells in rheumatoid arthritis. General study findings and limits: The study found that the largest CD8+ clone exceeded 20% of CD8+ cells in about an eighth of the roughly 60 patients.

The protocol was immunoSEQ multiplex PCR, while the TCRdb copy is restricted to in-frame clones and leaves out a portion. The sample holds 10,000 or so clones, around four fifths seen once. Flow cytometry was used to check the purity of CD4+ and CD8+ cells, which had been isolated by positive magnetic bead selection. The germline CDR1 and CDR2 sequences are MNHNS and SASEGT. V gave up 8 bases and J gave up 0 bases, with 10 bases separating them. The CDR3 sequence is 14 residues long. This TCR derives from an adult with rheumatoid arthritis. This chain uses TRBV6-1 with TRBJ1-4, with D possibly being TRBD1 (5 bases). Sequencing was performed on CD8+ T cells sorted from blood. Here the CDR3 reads CASAGFPTNEKLFF. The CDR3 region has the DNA TGTGCCAGCGCAGGGTTCCCAACTAATGAAAAACTGTTTTTT.